This T cell receptor beta chain was identified during a study of neurological immune-mediated disorders. In this sample, this clonotype turned up many times. Using its own MiXCR run on the 5' RACE reads, TCRdb lists one record per CDR3 protein. This table has about 52,000 distinct CDR3 sequences, roughly 3.8% appearing once. The clonotype was recovered from a man aged 60 to 75 with multiple sclerosis. What was sequenced was PBMCs.

This CDR3 reads CSVVGTLEHTEAFF. The DNA for the CDR3 is TGCAGCGTTGTTGGGACTCTGGAACACACTGAAGCTTTCTTT. The genes are TRBV29-1 and TRBJ1-1; D may be TRBD1 (5 bases). The CDR3 has 14 amino acids. The germline V and J ends were trimmed by 4 bases and 3 bases, with 15 bases remaining between them. Per the germline V gene, CDR1 is SQVTM and CDR2 is ANQGSEA. Based on the CDR3 plus reference TRBV29-1 and TRBJ1-1, the full variable domain is SAVISQKPSRDICQRGTSLTIQCQVDSQVTMMFWYRQQPGQSLTLIATANQGSEATYESGFVIDKFPISRPNLTFSTLTVSNMSPEDSSIYLCSVVGTLEHTEAFFGQGTRLTVV.